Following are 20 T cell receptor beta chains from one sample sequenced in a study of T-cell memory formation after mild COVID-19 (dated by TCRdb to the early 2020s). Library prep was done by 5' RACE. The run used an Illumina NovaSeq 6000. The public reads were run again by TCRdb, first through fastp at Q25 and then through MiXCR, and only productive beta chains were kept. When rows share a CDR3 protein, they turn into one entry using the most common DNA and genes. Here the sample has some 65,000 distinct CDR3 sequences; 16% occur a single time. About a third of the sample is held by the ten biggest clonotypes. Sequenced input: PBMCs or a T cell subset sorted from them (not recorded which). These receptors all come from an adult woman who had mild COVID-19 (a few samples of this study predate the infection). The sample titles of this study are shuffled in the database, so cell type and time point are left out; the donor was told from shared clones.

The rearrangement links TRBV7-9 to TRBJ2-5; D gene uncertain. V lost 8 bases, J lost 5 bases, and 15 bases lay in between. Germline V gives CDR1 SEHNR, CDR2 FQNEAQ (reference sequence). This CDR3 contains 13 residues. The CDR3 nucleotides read TGTGCCAGCTCCGAAGGGTTGATGGAGACCCAGTACTTC. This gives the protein CASSEGLMETQYF.

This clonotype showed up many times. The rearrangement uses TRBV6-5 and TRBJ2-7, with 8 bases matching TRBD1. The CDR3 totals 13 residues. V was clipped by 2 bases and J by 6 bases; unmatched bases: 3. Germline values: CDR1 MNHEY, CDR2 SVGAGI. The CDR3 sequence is CASSYGQGSEQYF. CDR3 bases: TGTGCCAGCAGTTACGGACAGGGCTCCGAGCAGTACTTC.

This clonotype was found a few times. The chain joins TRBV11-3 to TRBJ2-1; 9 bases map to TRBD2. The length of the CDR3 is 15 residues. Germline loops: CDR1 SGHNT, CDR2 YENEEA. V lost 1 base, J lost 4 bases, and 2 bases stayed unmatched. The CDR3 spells CASSLVLAGYNEQFF. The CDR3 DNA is TGTGCCAGCAGCTTAGTGCTAGCGGGATACAATGAGCAGTTCTTC.

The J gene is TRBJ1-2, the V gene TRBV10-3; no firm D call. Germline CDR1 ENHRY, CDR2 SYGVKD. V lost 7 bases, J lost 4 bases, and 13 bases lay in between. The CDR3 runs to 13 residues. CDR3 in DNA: TGTGCCATCACCCAGGCTCAACCCTATGGCTACACCTTC. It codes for CAITQAQPYGYTF.

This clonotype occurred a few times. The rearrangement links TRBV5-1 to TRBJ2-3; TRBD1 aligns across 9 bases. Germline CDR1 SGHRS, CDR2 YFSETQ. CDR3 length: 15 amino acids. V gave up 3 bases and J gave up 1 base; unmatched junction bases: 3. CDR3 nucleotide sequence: TGCGCCAGCAGCTGGGACAGGGACGGCACAGATACGCAGTATTTT. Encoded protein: CASSWDRDGTDTQYF.

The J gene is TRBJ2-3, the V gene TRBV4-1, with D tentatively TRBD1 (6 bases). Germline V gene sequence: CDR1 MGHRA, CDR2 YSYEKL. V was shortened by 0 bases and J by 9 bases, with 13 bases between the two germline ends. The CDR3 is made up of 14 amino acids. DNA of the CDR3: TGCGCCAGCAGCCAAGAAGGGGGAAGGACCACGCAGTATTTT. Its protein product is CASSQEGGRTTQYF.

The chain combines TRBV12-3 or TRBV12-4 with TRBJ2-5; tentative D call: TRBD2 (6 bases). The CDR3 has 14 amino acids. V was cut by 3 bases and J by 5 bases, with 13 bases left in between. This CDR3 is CASSFGGPGETQYF. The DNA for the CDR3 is TGTGCCAGCAGTTTTGGAGGGCCCGGGGAGACCCAGTACTTC.

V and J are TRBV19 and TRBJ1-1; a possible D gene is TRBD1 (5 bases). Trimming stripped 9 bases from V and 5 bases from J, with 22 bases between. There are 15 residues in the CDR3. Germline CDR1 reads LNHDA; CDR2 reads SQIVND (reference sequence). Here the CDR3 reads CASRSGSGSGTEAFF. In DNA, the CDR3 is TGTGCCAGCCGGTCGGGTTCCGGCTCAGGGACTGAAGCTTTCTTT.

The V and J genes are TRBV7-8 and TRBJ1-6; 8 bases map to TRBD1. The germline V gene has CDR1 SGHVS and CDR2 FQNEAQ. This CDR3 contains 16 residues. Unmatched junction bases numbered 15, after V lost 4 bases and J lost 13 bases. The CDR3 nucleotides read TGTGCCAGCAGCTCCAGACAGGGGTCCTCACGCCTGCCCCTCCACTTT. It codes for CASSSRQGSSRLPLHF.

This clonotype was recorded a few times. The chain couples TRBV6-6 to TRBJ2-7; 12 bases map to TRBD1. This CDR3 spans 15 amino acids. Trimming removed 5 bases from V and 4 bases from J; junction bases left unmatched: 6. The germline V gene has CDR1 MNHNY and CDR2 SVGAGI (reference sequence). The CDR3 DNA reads TGTGCCAGCAGTGAACCGGGACAGGGGGCTTACGAGCAGTACTTC. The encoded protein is CASSEPGQGAYEQYF.

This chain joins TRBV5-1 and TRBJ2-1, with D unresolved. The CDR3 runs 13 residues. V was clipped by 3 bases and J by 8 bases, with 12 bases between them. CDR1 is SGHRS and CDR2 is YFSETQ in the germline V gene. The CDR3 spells CASSSGPPHEQFF. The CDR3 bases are TGCGCCAGCAGCTCCGGTCCCCCGCATGAGCAGTTCTTC.

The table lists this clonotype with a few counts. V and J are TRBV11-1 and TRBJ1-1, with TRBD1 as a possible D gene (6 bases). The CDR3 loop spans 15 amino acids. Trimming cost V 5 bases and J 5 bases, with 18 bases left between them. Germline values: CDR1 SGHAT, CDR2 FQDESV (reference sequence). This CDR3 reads CASSLEPGQVTEAFF. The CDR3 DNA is TGTGCCAGCAGCCTCGAACCGGGACAAGTTACTGAAGCTTTCTTT.

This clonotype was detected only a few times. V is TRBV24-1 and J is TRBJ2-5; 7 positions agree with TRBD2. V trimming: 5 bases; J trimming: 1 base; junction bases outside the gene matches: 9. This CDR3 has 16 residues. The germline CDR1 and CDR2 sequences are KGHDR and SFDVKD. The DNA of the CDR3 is TGTGCCACCAGTGCTGGGCCTAGCGGCCGCCAAGAGACCCAGTACTTC. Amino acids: CATSAGPSGRQETQYF.

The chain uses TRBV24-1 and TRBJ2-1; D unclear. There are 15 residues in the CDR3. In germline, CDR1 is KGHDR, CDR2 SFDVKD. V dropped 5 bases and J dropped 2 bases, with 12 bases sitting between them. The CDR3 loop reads CATSGLLEAYNEQFF. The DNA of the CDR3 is TGTGCCACCAGTGGCCTCCTAGAAGCCTACAATGAGCAGTTCTTC.

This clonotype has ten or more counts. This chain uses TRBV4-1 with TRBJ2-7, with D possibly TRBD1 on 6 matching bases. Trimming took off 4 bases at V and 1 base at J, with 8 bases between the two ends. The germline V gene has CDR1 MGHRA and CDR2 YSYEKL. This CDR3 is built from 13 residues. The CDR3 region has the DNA TGCGCCAGCAGCCTGGACAGTTCCTACGAGCAGTACTTC. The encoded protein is CASSLDSSYEQYF.

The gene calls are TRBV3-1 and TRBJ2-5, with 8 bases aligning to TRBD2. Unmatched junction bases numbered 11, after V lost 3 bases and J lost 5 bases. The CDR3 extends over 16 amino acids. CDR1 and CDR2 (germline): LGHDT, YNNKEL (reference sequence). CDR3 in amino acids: CASSHSLGGAEETQYF. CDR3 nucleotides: TGTGCCAGCAGCCATAGCCTCGGGGGGGCGGAGGAGACCCAGTACTTC.

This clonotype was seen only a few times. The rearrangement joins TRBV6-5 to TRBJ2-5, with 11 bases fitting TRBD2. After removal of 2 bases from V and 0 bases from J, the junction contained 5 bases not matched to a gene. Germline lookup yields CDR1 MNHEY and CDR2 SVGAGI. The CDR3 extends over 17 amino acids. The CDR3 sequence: CASSYNSGREYQETQYF. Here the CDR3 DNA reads TGTGCCAGCAGTTACAATAGCGGGAGGGAGTACCAAGAGACCCAGTACTTC.

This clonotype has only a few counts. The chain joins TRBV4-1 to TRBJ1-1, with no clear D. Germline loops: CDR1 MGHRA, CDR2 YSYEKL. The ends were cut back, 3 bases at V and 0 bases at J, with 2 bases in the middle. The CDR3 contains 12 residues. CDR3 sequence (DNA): TGCGCCAGCAGCCATCTGAACACTGAAGCTTTCTTT. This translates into CASSHLNTEAFF.

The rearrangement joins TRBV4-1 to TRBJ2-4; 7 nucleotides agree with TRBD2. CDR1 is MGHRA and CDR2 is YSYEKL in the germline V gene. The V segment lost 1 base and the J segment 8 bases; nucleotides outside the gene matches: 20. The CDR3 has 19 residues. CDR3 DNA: TGCGCCAGCAGCCAAGCACCATCCTCCCTTCGGGGGGTGGAAGACATTCAGTACTTC. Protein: CASSQAPSSLRGVEDIQYF.

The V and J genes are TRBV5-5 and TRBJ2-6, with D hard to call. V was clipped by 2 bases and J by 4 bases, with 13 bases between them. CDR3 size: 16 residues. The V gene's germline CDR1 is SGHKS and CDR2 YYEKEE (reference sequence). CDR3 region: CASSFETPSGANVLTF. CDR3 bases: TGTGCCAGCAGCTTTGAAACCCCCTCCGGGGCCAACGTCCTGACTTTC.